The 7 T cell receptor beta chains below all came from one sample that was sequenced in a study of beta chain features in type 1 diabetes. Findings of the study overall: Among all four CD4+ subsets, Type 1 diabetes patients had TCRB CDR3s that were moderately but significantly shorter.

The authors reverse transcribed all of the isolated RNA, so sequencing captured expressed TCRB transcripts. Some clones are missing from TCRdb's copy, which holds only in-frame ones; the method was immunoSEQ multiplex PCR. The table shows 93,000 or so clones, with 28% occurring only once. These receptors have no known antigen. Material for sequencing was central memory CD4+ T cells from blood. These receptors were obtained from a woman aged 18-29 years with type 1 diabetes.

V usage is TRBV19 and J usage is TRBJ2-6, with 7 bases fitting TRBD1. V shed 7 bases, J shed 0 bases, and the junction held 12 bases outside the gene matches. In germline, CDR1 is LNHDA, CDR2 SQIVND (reference sequence). The CDR3 contains 18 residues. CDR3 in DNA: TGTGCCAGTATACCGACAGGGCACCTTTTCTCTGGGGCCAACGTCCTGACTTTC. Translation gives CASIPTGHLFSGANVLTF.

CDR3 sequence reads: CARSRMVAGINTEAFF. CDR3 coding DNA: TGTGCCAGAAGCCGGATGGTAGCAGGGATAAACACTGAAGCTTTCTTT. The chain has TRBV5-3 and TRBJ1-1; D might be TRBD1 (5 bases). TRBV5-3 is an ORF, and what it does is uncertain. Trimming shortened V by 4 bases and J by 2 bases, and 18 bases separated the two germline ends. The CDR3 extends over 16 amino acids.

A few counts support this clone. The CDR3 here is CASSTRDSYGYTF. The CDR3 DNA sequence: TGTGCCAGTAGTACCCGGGACAGTTATGGCTACACCTTC. The gene calls are TRBV19 and TRBJ1-2; 7 bases line up with TRBD1. Germline assignment: CDR1 LNHDA and CDR2 SQIVND (reference sequence). Trimming at V came to 4 bases and at J to 5 bases, leaving 4 bases not matched to a gene. The CDR3 is 13 residues long.

This clone was seen only a few times. J is TRBJ2-2 and V is TRBV30; no firm D call. Germline lookup yields CDR1 GTSNPN and CDR2 SVGIG (reference sequence). This CDR3 region has 13 residues. Trimming shortened V by 4 bases and J by 7 bases, and 13 bases separated the two germline ends. The DNA of the CDR3 is TGTGCCTGGATGGGCACAGTAGGCGGGGAGCTGTTTTTT. It encodes CAWMGTVGGELFF.

The chain carries TRBV11-2 and TRBJ2-1; 15 positions match TRBD2. CDR3 length equals 17 residues. The junction had 10 bases not matched to a gene; V was cut back by 4 bases and J by 9 bases. Germline assignment: CDR1 SGHAT and CDR2 FQNNGV. The CDR3 here is CASSSGTPGLAGGEQFF. DNA of the CDR3: TGTGCCAGCAGCTCTGGAACCCCGGGACTAGCGGGAGGTGAGCAGTTCTTC.

The rearrangement joins TRBV9 to TRBJ2-5; TRBD2 matches at 16 bases. Germline V lookup: CDR1 SGDLS, CDR2 YYNGEE. The V and J ends lost 3 bases and 5 bases, in that order; junction bases with no gene match: 10. The CDR3 is 18 amino acids. CDR3 protein: CASSAGTSGRAGEETQYF. The CDR3 coding sequence is TGTGCCAGCAGCGCCGGGACTAGCGGGAGGGCCGGAGAGGAGACCCAGTACTTC.

The V and J genes are TRBV11-3 and TRBJ1-1; possibly TRBD1 for D (5 bases). In germline, CDR1 is SGHNT, CDR2 YENEEA. V lost 5 bases, J lost 1 base, and 8 bases lay in between. CDR3 length: 13 residues. CDR3: CASSRGGNTEAFF. In nucleotides, the CDR3 is TGTGCCAGCAGCCGGGGGGGGAACACTGAAGCTTTCTTT.